These 8 T cell receptor beta chains came from one sample sequenced in a study of T cell responses to AZD1222 COVID-19 vaccine. Sequenced by immunoSEQ multiplex PCR; TCRdb stores in-frame clones only, minus some. The sample contains approximately 120,000 clones, around 90% of which appear only once. The sequencing used peripheral blood, collected on day 0 of AZD1222 vaccination. These receptors originate from an adult in good health.

This clone was recorded only once. The CDR3 DNA follows: TGCGCCAGCAGCTTGGCCAGTAACAGATACACAGATACGCAGTATTTT. Residues: CASSLASNRYTDTQYF. This chain links TRBV5-1 with TRBJ2-3; D remains ambiguous. Trimming shortened V by 0 bases and J by 2 bases, and 13 bases separated the two germline ends. The CDR3 sequence is 16 residues long. The germline V gene encodes CDR1 SGHRS and CDR2 YFSETQ.

V gene TRBV19 combines with J gene TRBJ2-7, with D possibly TRBD2 on 5 matching bases. The ends were cut back, 6 bases at V and 3 bases at J, with 15 bases in the middle. The CDR3 has 14 residues. Germline V CDR1 and CDR2: LNHDA, SQIVND (reference sequence). The CDR3 sequence: CASSAGPPVYEQYF. CDR3 nucleotide sequence: TGTGCCAGTAGCGCGGGCCCACCGGTCTACGAGCAGTACTTC.

CDR3 region: CASSPRENSYEQYF. The DNA for the CDR3 is TGTGCCAGCTCACCACGAGAAAACTCCTACGAGCAGTACTTC. The chain uses TRBV18 and TRBJ2-7; D remains unclear. The CDR3 extends over 14 amino acids. V was cut by 1 base and J by 0 bases, with 7 bases left in between. Germline values: CDR1 KGHSH, CDR2 LQKENI.

The rearrangement uses TRBV9 and TRBJ2-5; D perhaps matches TRBD1 (6 bases). Deletions cut 4 bases from V and 5 bases from J, with 18 bases between. Per the germline V gene, CDR1 is SGDLS and CDR2 is YYNGEE. This CDR3 spans 15 amino acids. CDR3 sequence reads: CASSPRGMDWETQYF. Written as DNA, the CDR3 is TGTGCCAGCAGCCCAAGGGGGATGGATTGGGAGACCCAGTACTTC. The variable domain in full, completed from reference TRBV9 and TRBJ2-5, reads DSGVTQTPKHLITATGQRVTLRCSPRSGDLSVYWYQQSLDQGLQFLIQYYNGEERAKGNILERFSAQQFPDLHSELNLSSLELGDSALYFCASSPRGMDWETQYFGPGTRLLVL.

The V gene is TRBV30, the J gene TRBJ2-7; possibly TRBD1 for D (6 bases). V lost 5 bases to trimming and J lost 3 bases, with 8 bases between them. The CDR3 runs to 11 residues. Germline-derived CDR1 and CDR2 are GTSNPN and SVGIG (reference sequence). CDR3 nucleotides: TGTGCCTGGGACAGGAACTACGAGCAGTACTTC. Encoded protein: CAWDRNYEQYF.

The rearrangement uses TRBV7-3 and TRBJ2-2; 7 bases fit TRBD2. Germline V CDR1 and CDR2: SGHTA, FQGTGA. The J segment lost 4 bases and the V segment lost 5 bases, leaving 7 bases of the junction unmatched. The CDR3 runs 15 residues. The CDR3 DNA follows: TGTGCCAGCAGCGCGCAGCGGGGCGGCACCGGGGAGCTGTTTTTT. Protein sequence: CASSAQRGGTGELFF. Supplemented by reference TRBV7-3 and TRBJ2-2, the full variable domain reads GAGVSQTPSNKVTEKGKYVELRCDPISGHTALYWYRQSLGQGPEFLIYFQGTGAADDSGLPNDRFFAVRPEGSVSTLKIQRTERGDSAVYLCASSAQRGGTGELFFGEGSRLTVL.

This clone was seen only once. The chain carries TRBV12-3 or TRBV12-4 and TRBJ2-7, with no clear D. V lost 5 bases and J 3 bases, leaving 8 bases between the germline ends. CDR3 length equals 12 residues. The CDR3 DNA reads as TGTGCCAGCAGTAACATCAACTACGAGCAGTACTTC. Its protein is CASSNINYEQYF.

The sample holds a few counts of this clone. This rearrangement joins TRBV5-1 to TRBJ2-7; 11 positions match TRBD1. V was clipped by 3 bases and J by 4 bases; unmatched bases: 6. CDR1 and CDR2 from the germline V gene are SGHRS and YFSETQ. The CDR3 spans 15 residues. The CDR3 loop is CASSSTGQGAYEQYF. The DNA for the CDR3 is TGCGCCAGCAGCTCGACCGGACAGGGGGCGTACGAGCAGTACTTC.